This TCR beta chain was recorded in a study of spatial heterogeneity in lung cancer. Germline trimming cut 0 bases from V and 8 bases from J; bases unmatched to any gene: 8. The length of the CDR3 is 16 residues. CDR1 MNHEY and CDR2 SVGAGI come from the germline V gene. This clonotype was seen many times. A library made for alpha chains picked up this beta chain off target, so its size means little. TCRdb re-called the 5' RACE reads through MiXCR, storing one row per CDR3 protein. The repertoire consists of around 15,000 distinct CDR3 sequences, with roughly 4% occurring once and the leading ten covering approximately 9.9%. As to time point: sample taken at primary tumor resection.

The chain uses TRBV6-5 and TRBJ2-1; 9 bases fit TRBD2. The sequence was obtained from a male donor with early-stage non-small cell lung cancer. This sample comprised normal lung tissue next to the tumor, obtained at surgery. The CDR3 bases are TGTGCCAGCAGTTACTCAGGGGGACTAGCTAACTATGAGCAGTTCTTC. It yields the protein CASSYSGGLANYEQFF.